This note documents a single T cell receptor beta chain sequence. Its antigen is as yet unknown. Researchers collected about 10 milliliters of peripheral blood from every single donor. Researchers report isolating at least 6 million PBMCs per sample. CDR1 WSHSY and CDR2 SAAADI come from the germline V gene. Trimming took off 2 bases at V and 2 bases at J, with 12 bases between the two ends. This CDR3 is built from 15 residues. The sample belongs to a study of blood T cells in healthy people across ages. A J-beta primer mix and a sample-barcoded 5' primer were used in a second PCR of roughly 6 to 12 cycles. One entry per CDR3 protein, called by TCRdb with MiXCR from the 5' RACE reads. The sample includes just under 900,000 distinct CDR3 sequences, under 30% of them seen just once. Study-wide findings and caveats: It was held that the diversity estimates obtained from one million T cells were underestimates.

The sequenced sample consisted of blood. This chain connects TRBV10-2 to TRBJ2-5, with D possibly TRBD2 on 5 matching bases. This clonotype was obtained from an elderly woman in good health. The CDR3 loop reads CASSEGGPGQETQYF. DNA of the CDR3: TGCGCCAGCAGTGAGGGTGGGCCGGGGCAAGAGACCCAGTACTTC.